These 7 T cell receptor beta chains were all obtained from the same sample, sequenced in a study of T cell responses to AZD1222 COVID-19 vaccine. Sequenced by immunoSEQ multiplex PCR; TCRdb stores in-frame clones only, minus some. The repertoire holds over 85,000 clones, around 89% seen once, with 7.5% in the top ten. This sample comprised peripheral blood, obtained on day 0 of AZD1222 vaccination. Receptors were obtained from an adult in good health.

J is TRBJ1-6 and V is TRBV27; D gene ambiguous. This CDR3 spans 13 amino acids. Per germline, CDR1 MNHEY and CDR2 SMNVEV (reference sequence). The V and J ends lost 1 base and 6 bases respectively, with 4 bases between them. The CDR3 loop is CASSLWGNSPLHF. In DNA, the CDR3 is TGTGCCAGCAGTTTATGGGGTAATTCACCCCTCCACTTT.

The chain employs TRBV28 and TRBJ2-7; 8 bases are a match to TRBD1. The CDR3 spans 16 residues. Germline values: CDR1 MDHEN, CDR2 SYDVKM. J was trimmed by 0 bases and V by 2 bases; bases with no gene match: 6. CDR3 sequence reads: CASSLPRDRNSYEQYF. The CDR3 nucleotides read TGTGCCAGCAGTTTACCCCGGGACAGGAACTCCTACGAGCAGTACTTC.

The V and J genes are TRBV6-1 and TRBJ1-2; D is unresolved. Germline CDR1 reads MNHNS; CDR2 reads SASEGT. The V gene lost 3 bases and the J gene lost 2 bases, with 10 bases spanning the gap. The CDR3 has 14 residues. The CDR3 is CASSETGGNYGYTF. CDR3 nucleotide sequence: TGTGCCAGCAGTGAGACTGGAGGGAACTATGGCTACACCTTC.

This clone was counted a single time. V usage is TRBV15 and J usage is TRBJ1-3; D call uncertain. V lost 0 bases and J lost 4, with 7 bases in between. The germline V gene encodes CDR1 LNHNV and CDR2 YYDKDF (reference sequence). This CDR3 is built from 14 residues. CDR3 sequence reads: CATSREAYGNTIYF. DNA of the CDR3: TGTGCCACCAGCAGAGAGGCTTACGGAAACACCATATATTTT.

The chain joins TRBV30 to TRBJ1-2; no clear D gene. CDR1 and CDR2 from the germline V gene are GTSNPN and SVGIG (reference sequence). The CDR3 sequence is 11 residues long. The V end lost 0 bases, the J end lost 10 bases, and 9 bases lay between the germline ends. CDR3 region: CAWSVEVDYTF. The CDR3 DNA follows: TGTGCCTGGAGTGTTGAAGTGGACTACACCTTC.

The J gene is TRBJ1-2, the V gene TRBV7-2; D is undetermined. This CDR3 is built from 14 residues. V was pared by 4 bases and J by 2 bases, with 11 bases between. From germline, CDR1 is SGHTA and CDR2 FQGNSA. In DNA, the CDR3 is TGTGCCAGCAGCTACAAAGACGAGAACTATGGCTACACCTTC. It encodes CASSYKDENYGYTF.

The chain is built from TRBV10-2 and TRBJ2-7; 9 bases agree with TRBD2. The J segment lost 0 bases and the V segment lost 0 bases, leaving 6 bases of the junction unmatched. The CDR3 sequence is 17 residues long. Germline values: CDR1 WSHSY, CDR2 SAAADI. The CDR3 sequence is CASSESRLAGSSYEQYF. In nucleotides, the CDR3 is TGCGCCAGCAGTGAGTCGAGGCTAGCGGGGAGCTCCTACGAGCAGTACTTC.